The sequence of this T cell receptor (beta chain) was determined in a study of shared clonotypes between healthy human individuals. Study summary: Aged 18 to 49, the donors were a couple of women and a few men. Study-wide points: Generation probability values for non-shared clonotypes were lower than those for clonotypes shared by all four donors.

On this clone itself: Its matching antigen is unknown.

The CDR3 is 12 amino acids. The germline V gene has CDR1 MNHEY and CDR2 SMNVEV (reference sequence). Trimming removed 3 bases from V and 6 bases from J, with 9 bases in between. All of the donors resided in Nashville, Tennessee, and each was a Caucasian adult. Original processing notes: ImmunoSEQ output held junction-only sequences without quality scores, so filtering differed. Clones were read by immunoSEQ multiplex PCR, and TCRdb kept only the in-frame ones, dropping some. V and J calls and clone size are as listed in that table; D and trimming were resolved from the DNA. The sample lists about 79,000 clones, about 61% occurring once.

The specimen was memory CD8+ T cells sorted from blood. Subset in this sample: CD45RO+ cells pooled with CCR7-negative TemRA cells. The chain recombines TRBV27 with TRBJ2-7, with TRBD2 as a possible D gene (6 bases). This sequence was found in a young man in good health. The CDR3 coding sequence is TGTGCCAGCAGTTTTTCCGGGAGCGAGCAGTACTTC. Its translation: CASSFSGSEQYF.